There are a few counts of the clone carrying this T cell receptor beta chain. These data are taken from a study of T and B cells in COVID-19 patients. Study-level information: Blood was sampled from COVID-19 patients who were either actively infected or recovered. Critical illness requiring mechanical ventilation or extracorporeal membrane oxygenation affected about 60% of the roughly 20 active-infection patients.

TRB rearrangements were amplified by multiplex PCR with BIOMED2 TRB-A/B primers. TCRdb analysed the multiplex PCR reads with MiXCR anew, one entry per CDR3 protein. The repertoire consists of approximately 15,000 distinct CDR3 sequences, with about 31% occurring once and the leading ten covering roughly 1.2%. Each TRB amplification used about 250-550 ng of genomic DNA from blood. Germline CDR1 MNHNS, CDR2 SASEGT. There are 11 residues in the CDR3. Trimming removed 6 bases at V and 4 bases at J, with 3 bases between. This sequence was found in a human donor who had recovered from COVID-19. The sequencing input was blood. V and J are TRBV6-1 and TRBJ1-4, with D unclear. CDR3 residues: CASRINEKLFF. The CDR3 region has the DNA TGTGCCAGCAGGATTAATGAAAAACTGTTTTTT.